Sequencing of this T cell receptor beta chain was carried out in a study of technical replicates of blood from several donors. J was trimmed by 4 bases and V by 4 bases; bases with no gene match: 13. The CDR3 covers 17 residues. The V gene's germline CDR1 is SNHLY and CDR2 FYNNEI. Profiling relied on immunoSEQ multiplex PCR, and the TCRdb table lists in-frame clones only, not all of them. Of about 74,000 clones listed, 95% are singletons. The sample consisted of T cells isolated from PBMCs. The genes are TRBV2 and TRBJ1-1; 9 bases line up with TRBD1. The receptor was derived from a human donor in good health. Written as DNA, the CDR3 is TGTGCCAGCAGTGCCGGACAGGGGTTTGGGGTGAGCACTGAAGCTTTCTTT. It codes for CASSAGQGFGVSTEAFF.